This T cell receptor (beta chain) was recovered during a study of vaccination effects on CD4 cells after COVID-19. Overall study results and limits: Recruitment yielded few convalescent patients, and the study had no early post-infection timepoints.

CDR1 is SGHNT, CDR2 YYREEE, per germline (reference sequence). V was cut by 3 bases and J by 1 base, with 13 bases left in between. The length of the CDR3 is 15 residues. The protocol was immunoSEQ multiplex PCR, while the TCRdb copy is restricted to in-frame clones and leaves out a portion. In the table there are some 22,000 clones, 65% to 75% of which are singletons. Expansion with viral peptide pools was applied to antigen-specific CD4+ T cells by the ViraFEST assay prior to sequencing. Subsequent to roughly 10 days of culture, CD4+ T cells were isolated. Nucleocapsid antibodies were negative in the vaccine recipients, who had never had SARS-CoV-2 infection. Notes on this clone: Its cognate antigen is unknown.

The specimen was CD4+ T cells from PBMCs cultured with HCoV-NL63 spike peptides, collected before COVID-19 vaccination. This chain uses TRBV5-4 with TRBJ2-5, with D possibly matching TRBD2 (6 bases). The sequence was obtained from a human donor who received a COVID-19 vaccine. CDR3 amino acids: CASSSGVARQETQYF. Written as DNA, the CDR3 is TGTGCCAGCAGCTCGGGGGTAGCGCGCCAAGAGACCCAGTACTTC.